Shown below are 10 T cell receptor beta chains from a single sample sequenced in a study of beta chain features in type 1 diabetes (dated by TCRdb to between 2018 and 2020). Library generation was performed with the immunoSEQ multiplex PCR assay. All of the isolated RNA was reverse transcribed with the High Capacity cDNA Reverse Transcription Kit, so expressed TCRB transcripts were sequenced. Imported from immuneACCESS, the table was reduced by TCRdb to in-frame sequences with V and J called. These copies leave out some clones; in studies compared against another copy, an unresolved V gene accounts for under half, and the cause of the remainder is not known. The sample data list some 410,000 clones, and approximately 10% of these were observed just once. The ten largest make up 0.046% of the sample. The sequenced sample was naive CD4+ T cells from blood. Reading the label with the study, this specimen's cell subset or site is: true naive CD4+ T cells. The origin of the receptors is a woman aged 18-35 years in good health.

The CDR3 DNA sequence: TGTGCCAGCAGCTCGACCGACAGGGCCACTGAAGCTTTCTTT. Amino acid sequence: CASSSTDRATEAFF. The chain recombines TRBV7-9 with TRBJ1-1; the match to TRBD1 covers 7 bases. Looked up from germline, CDR1 is SEHNR and CDR2 is FQNEAQ (reference sequence). Trimming at V came to 4 bases and at J to 4 bases, leaving 6 bases not matched to a gene. The CDR3 consists of 14 residues.

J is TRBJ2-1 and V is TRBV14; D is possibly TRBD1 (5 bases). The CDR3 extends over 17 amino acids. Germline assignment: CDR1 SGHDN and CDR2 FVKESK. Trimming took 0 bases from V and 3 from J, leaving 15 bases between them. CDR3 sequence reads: CASSQDSGANIYNEQFF. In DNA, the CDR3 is TGTGCCAGCAGCCAAGATAGTGGGGCCAACATCTACAATGAGCAGTTCTTC.

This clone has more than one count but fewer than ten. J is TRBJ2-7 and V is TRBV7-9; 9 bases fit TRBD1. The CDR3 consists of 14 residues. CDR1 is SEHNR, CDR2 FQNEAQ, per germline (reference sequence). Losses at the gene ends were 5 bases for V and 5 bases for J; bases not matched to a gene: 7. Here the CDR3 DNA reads TGTGCCAGCAGCCTTTTCGGGACAGGGAACGAGCAGTACTTC. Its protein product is CASSLFGTGNEQYF. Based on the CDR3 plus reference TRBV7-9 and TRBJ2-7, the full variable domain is DTGVSQNPRHKITKRGQNVTFRCDPISEHNRLYWYRQTLGQGPEFLTYFQNEAQLEKSRLLSDRFSAERPKGSFSTLEIQRTEQGDSAMYLCASSLFGTGNEQYFGPGTRLTVT.

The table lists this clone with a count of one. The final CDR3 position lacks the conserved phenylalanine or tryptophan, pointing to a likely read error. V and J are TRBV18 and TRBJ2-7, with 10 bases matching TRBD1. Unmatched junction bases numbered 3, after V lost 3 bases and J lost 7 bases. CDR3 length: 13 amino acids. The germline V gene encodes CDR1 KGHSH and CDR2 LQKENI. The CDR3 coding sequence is TGTGCCAGCTCACCGGGACAGGGGATAGAGCAGTACATC. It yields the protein CASSPGQGIEQYI.

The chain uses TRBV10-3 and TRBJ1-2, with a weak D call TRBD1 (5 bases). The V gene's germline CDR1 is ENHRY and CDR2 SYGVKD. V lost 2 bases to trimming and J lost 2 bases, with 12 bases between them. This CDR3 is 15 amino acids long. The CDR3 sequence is CAISEPGPKNYGYTF. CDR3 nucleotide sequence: TGTGCCATCAGTGAGCCGGGACCGAAGAACTATGGCTACACCTTC.

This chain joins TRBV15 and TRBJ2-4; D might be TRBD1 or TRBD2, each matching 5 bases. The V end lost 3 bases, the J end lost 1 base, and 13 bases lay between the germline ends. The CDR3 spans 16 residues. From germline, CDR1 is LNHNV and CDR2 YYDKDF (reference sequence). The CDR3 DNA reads TGTGCCACCAGCAGCCCCGGGGCACGGGCCAAAAACATTCAGTACTTC. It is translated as CATSSPGARAKNIQYF.

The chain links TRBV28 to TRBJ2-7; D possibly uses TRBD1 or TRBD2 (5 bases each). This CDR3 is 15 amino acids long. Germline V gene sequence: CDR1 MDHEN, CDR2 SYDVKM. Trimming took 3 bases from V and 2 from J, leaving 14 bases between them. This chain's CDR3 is CASSFSGQTAYEQYV. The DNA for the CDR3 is TGTGCCAGCAGTTTCTCGGGGCAGACGGCCTACGAGCAGTACGTC.

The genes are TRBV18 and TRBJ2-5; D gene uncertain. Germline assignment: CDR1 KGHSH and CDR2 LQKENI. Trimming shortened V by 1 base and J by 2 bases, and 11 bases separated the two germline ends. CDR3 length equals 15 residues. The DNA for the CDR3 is TGTGCCAGCTCACCACGTGGAAGTCCACAAGAGACCCAGTACTTC. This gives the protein CASSPRGSPQETQYF.

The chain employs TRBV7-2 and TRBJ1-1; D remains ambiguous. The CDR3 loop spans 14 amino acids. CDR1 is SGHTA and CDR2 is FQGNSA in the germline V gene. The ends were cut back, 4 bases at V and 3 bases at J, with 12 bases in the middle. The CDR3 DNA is TGTGCCAGCAGCTCCTCCCTGTTAGACACTGAAGCTTTCTTT. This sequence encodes CASSSSLLDTEAFF.

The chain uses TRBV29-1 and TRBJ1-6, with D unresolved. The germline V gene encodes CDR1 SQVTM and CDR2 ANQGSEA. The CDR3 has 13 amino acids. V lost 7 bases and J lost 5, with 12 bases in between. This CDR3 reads CSAQVHDNSPLHF. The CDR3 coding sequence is TGCAGCGCCCAGGTCCATGATAATTCACCCCTCCACTTT.